Described below is a single T cell receptor beta chain sequence and its context. What it binds is unknown. The table came from immunoSEQ multiplex PCR; TCRdb's copy has only in-frame clones and leaves some out. The data contain approximately 100,000 clones, approximately 81% of them singletons. This sample is drawn from a study of radiotherapy plus CTLA-4 blockade in lung cancer. General observations from the study: Radiotherapy was combined with ipilimumab, and tumor-derived TCR clones then expanded in blood.

Sequenced here: peripheral blood, sampled from a patient treated with radiotherapy plus ipilimumab. This clonotype was obtained from a human donor with non-small cell lung cancer that progressed on radiotherapy plus ipilimumab. Some clones in this sample may be carry-over from other donors' samples.

This CDR3 is CASSWQGQNEGKLFF. CDR3 nucleotide sequence: TGTGCCAGCAGCTGGCAGGGACAGAACGAGGGAAAACTGTTTTTT. This chain links TRBV13 with TRBJ1-4, with 7 bases identical to TRBD1. The trim removed 4 bases at V and 10 bases at J, leaving 12 bases unmatched. The CDR3 runs 15 residues. Germline values: CDR1 PRHDT, CDR2 FYEKMQ (reference sequence).